A single sample is the source of the 18 T cell receptor beta chains below, sequenced in a study of CXCR3-negative and CXCR3-positive naive CD8 T cells. These receptors lack a known antigen. Each TRB cDNA library was prepared by 5' RACE (with UMI labels). With the 5' RACE reads reprocessed, TCRdb shows one record per CDR3 protein and no DNA. Its listing shows 85,000 to 130,000 distinct CDR3 sequences. Points from the study as a whole: Naive cells that were CXCR3-positive had more hydrophobic TRB CDR3s (compared with CXCR3-negative naive cells).

The sequenced sample consisted of naive CXCR3+ CD8+ T cells from blood. Documented subset: CD45RO-CCR7+CD27+CD95- naive CD8+ T cells expressing CXCR3 (TNR3+). These receptors all come from a human donor in good health. Some clones in this sample may be carry-over from other donors' samples.

The rearrangement links TRBV4-3 to TRBJ2-3. The CDR3 consists of 14 residues. Germline V gene data show CDR1 as LGHNA and CDR2 as YSLEER. The CDR3 region is CASSQWVGTDTQYF.

This chain uses TRBV27 with TRBJ2-1; no DNA is available, so the TRBD2 call from TCRdb remains unchecked. The CDR3 runs to 11 residues. The germline V gene encodes CDR1 MNHEY and CDR2 SMNVEV (reference sequence). Here the CDR3 reads CASAREDEQFF.

The chain couples TRBV4-2 to TRBJ2-7; the TCRdb D gene call, TRBD1, has no DNA to confirm it. The CDR3 has 16 residues. CDR1 is LGHNA, CDR2 YNFKEQ, per germline. CDR3 in amino acids: CASTPDMGDSPYEQYF.

The chain links TRBV5-1 to TRBJ1-2. Germline-derived CDR1 and CDR2 are SGHRS and YFSETQ. CDR3 size: 14 residues. CDR3 sequence reads: CASSLFSPREGYTF.

The chain recombines TRBV6-4 with TRBJ2-3; TCRdb picks TRBD2, but there is no DNA to check that call. CDR1 is MRHNA, CDR2 SNTAGT, per germline. The CDR3 contains 15 residues. The CDR3 protein is CASRRDYLGTDTQYF.

The chain joins TRBV5-6 to TRBJ1-1. This CDR3 contains 14 residues. Germline CDR1 reads SGHDT; CDR2 reads YYEEEE. The CDR3 is CASSLGPRNTEAFF.

The V call is TRBV4-3, the J call TRBJ1-1; TCRdb proposes TRBD1, but this gene call is untestable without DNA. The CDR3 totals 14 residues. The germline V gene encodes CDR1 LGHNA and CDR2 YSLEER. This CDR3 is CASSQDRVISEAFF.

This chain links TRBV7-8 with TRBJ2-3; TCRdb's D call of TRBD1 is untestable without DNA. Germline values: CDR1 SGHVS, CDR2 FQNEAQ. The CDR3 has 15 residues. The CDR3 is CASSLEVGATDTQYF.

J is TRBJ2-4 and V is TRBV6-5; TCRdb's D call, TRBD1, is unchecked because there is no DNA. Germline-derived CDR1 and CDR2 are MNHEY and SVGAGI. The CDR3 consists of 15 residues. CDR3 region: CASSPGQGRQNIQYF.

The CDR3 here is CAWSRGGGELFF. This chain uses TRBV30 with TRBJ2-2; the D call of TRBD1 rests on TCRdb alone, since no DNA is present to check it. The CDR3 is made up of 12 amino acids. The germline V gene encodes CDR1 GTSNPN and CDR2 SVGIG (reference sequence).

J is TRBJ2-2 and V is TRBV30; without DNA, the TCRdb call of TRBD2 cannot be checked. Germline values: CDR1 GTSNPN, CDR2 SVGIG (reference sequence). The CDR3 runs 16 residues. The CDR3 loop is CAWSGGLAGVAGELFF.

This sequence joins TRBV7-8 and TRBJ2-3; TCRdb outputs TRBD2, but without DNA this stays unchecked. The germline gives CDR1 SGHVS, CDR2 FQNEAQ. CDR3 length equals 16 residues. This chain's CDR3 is CASSLVLGLHTDTQYF.

The CDR3 sequence: CASSGAVAAYGYTF. This chain connects TRBV5-4 to TRBJ1-2. The length of the CDR3 is 14 residues. CDR1 and CDR2 from the germline V gene are SGHNT and YYREEE (reference sequence).

The chain links TRBV6-6 to TRBJ2-1; TCRdb's assignment of TRBD2 cannot be checked, as there is no DNA. CDR3 size: 16 residues. The V gene's germline CDR1 is MNHNY and CDR2 SVGAGI (reference sequence). CDR3 residues: CASSYSKLAGYNEQFF.

V usage is TRBV13 and J usage is TRBJ2-1; TCRdb's D gene call, TRBD2, goes unchecked for lack of DNA. CDR1 and CDR2 from the germline V gene are PRHDT and FYEKMQ (reference sequence). The CDR3 extends over 16 amino acids. The chain's CDR3 is CASSTFGTRDHNEQFF.

The V gene is TRBV15, the J gene TRBJ1-1; TCRdb designates TRBD1, a call that cannot be tested without DNA. The CDR3 sequence is 12 residues long. The germline V gene has CDR1 LNHNV and CDR2 YYDKDF (reference sequence). This CDR3 is CATSPGATEAFF.

This chain links TRBV7-9 with TRBJ2-1; TCRdb's assignment of TRBD1 cannot be checked, as there is no DNA. Germline V lookup: CDR1 SEHNR, CDR2 FQNEAQ (reference sequence). The CDR3 runs to 20 residues. This CDR3 reads CASSPGGGQGTTTDYNEQFF. Supplemented by reference TRBV7-9 and TRBJ2-1, the full variable domain reads DTGVSQNPRHKITKRGQNVTFRCDPISEHNRLYWYRQTLGQGPEFLTYFQNEAQLEKSRLLSDRFSAERPKGSFSTLEIQRTEQGDSAMYLCASSPGGGQGTTTDYNEQFFGPGTRLTVL.

The chain recombines TRBV5-6 with TRBJ1-2; TCRdb's D gene call, TRBD1, goes unchecked for lack of DNA. This CDR3 is 18 amino acids long. Germline V gene lookup returns CDR1 SGHDT and CDR2 YYEEEE. The CDR3 reads CASSLGAREEFDFHGYTF.